The present T cell receptor beta chain was sequenced within a study of CD8 T cells in Susac syndrome (dated 2019 in TCRdb). In the study overall: Whether CD8+ T cell activation and differentiation in Susac syndrome was antigen driven was tested using repertoire sequencing. The paper's findings and limits, for the study overall: The study acknowledged that relatively few individuals were included in the TCR sequencing and HLA analysis.

A remark on this clonotype: This clone's antigen is unknown. Base qualities are not at hand, and no much larger clone is one base apart.

High-throughput TCR beta sequencing profiled peripheral blood CD8+ and CD4+ T cells from healthy donors, Susac syndrome patients and multiple sclerosis patients. Treatment-naive patients with stable or active relapsing-remitting disease fulfilling revised McDonald criteria were used as multiple sclerosis controls. CD8+ TEMRA cells were enriched by FACS, while bulk CD8+ and CD4+ T cells were purified by magnetic negative isolation. Blood was drawn into EDTA tubes, processed within 24 hours, and PBMCs were isolated by density gradient centrifugation. PBMCs intended for TCR sequencing were cryopreserved in liquid nitrogen and thawed later in a water bath at 37 degrees C. The sorted or isolated CD4+, CD8+ and CD8+ TEMRA cells had a purity of 90% or higher. RNA was extracted with the RNeasy kit and roughly 0.45 to 1 ug was reverse transcribed using random hexamers. TCR beta CDR3 regions were amplified with the immunoSEQ multiplex PCR assay covering 54 Vbeta and 13 Jbeta segments. PCR amplification bias was corrected using a synthetic template baseline for primer optimization and computational correction. The paper's processing steps were these. Reads were annotated to V, D and J genes according to IMGT and were analyzed with immunoSEQ Analyzer, with only productive sequences retained. Clonality was calculated as one minus the Shannon entropy normalized by log2 of the number of productive unique sequences. For each patient and control, public and private clones were evaluated within the 100 most prevalent clones. A clone was defined as Susac-specific if it was absent from the healthy and MS cohorts, from some 1,100 published viral clones and from other ImmuneACCESS disease sequences. TCRdb reprocessing: public reads trimmed at Q25 with fastp, clones called with MiXCR, in-frame beta chains kept. Each entry is one CDR3 protein sequence, shown with its most common DNA and genes. None of the V and J calls come from the authors' own analysis; TCRdb made them. This sample comprises under 350,000 distinct CDR3 sequences, about 90% of them detected only once. Around 0.07% of the sample is taken by the ten largest.

CDR1 and CDR2, looked up from the germline V gene, are LGHNA and YNFKEQ. Unmatched junction bases come to 11, with V trimmed by 1 base and J by 4 bases. From the cysteine through the phenylalanine, the CDR3 covers 17 amino acids. Just the 51-base CDR3 DNA is kept, in frame starting at base 1. Source material: CD4+ T cells from PBMCs. The sequence is built from TRBV4-2 and TRBJ2-3; 7 junctional bases match TRBD2. The receptor was derived from a human donor with multiple sclerosis. The DNA reads as follows: TGTGCCAGCAGCCAAGCCCTACCGGGAGGAGGCGCAGATACGCAGTATTTT. Translated, this is CASSQALPGGGADTQYF.